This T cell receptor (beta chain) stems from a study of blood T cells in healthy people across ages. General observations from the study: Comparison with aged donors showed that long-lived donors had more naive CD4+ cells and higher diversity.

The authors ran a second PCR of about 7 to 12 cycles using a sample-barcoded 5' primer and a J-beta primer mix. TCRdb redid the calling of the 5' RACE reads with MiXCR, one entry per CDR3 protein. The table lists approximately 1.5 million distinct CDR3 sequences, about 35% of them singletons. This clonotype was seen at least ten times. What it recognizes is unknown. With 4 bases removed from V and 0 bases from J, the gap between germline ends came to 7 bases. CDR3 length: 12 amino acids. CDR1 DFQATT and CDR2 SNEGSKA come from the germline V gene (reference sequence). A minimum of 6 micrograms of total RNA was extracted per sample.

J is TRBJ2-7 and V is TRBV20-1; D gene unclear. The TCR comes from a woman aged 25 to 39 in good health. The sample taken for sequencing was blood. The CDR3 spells CSANPNSYEQYF. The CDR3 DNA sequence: TGCAGTGCTAATCCGAACTCCTACGAGCAGTACTTC.